This TCR beta chain was sequenced for a study of regulatory T cells in long-lasting Graves disease. Points from the study as a whole: Accuracy might have suffered from few samples. Persistent patients had a count of shared public clonotypes (2,741) that exceeded that of new patients (966).

Documented time point: persistent/refractory GD, antithyroid drugs over 5 years with positive TRAb. The TCR library was made from RNA that had been extracted from PBMCs in TRIzol. Investigators report Graves' disease was diagnosed under American Thyroid Association guidelines. This clonotype was counted many times. The target antigen is unknown. Investigators prepared the TCR beta libraries by applying iRepertoire HTBI primers and Arm-PCR of CDR3 regions. Using its own MiXCR run on the multiplex PCR reads, TCRdb lists one record per CDR3 protein. The data show over 300,000 distinct CDR3 sequences, roughly a fifth seen once. The CDR3 extends over 14 amino acids. V was shortened by 7 bases and J by 7 bases, with 19 bases between the two germline ends.

This clonotype originated in a female donor with Graves disease. The material sequenced was peripheral blood mononuclear cells (PBMCs), taken when the disease was refractory, from a patient treated with antithyroid drugs. The rearrangement uses TRBV12-3 or TRBV12-4 and TRBJ1-1, with D perhaps matching TRBD1 (5 bases). The CDR3 DNA follows: TGTGCCAGCACCGCAGACAGCCCGCGAGGTGAAGCTTTCTTT. The encoded protein is CASTADSPRGEAFF.